This T cell receptor beta chain came from a study of cytomegalovirus exposure and HLA in healthy donors. The study's findings and limits: Later on, an analysis tied 15,000 or so TCR beta sequences to HLA alleles at 0.05 false discovery rate. Based on reports, TCR beta sequences accurately predicted HLA-A and HLA-B alleles for most subjects. High specificity and sensitivity for cytomegalovirus status were reported for the classifier.

This clone has only one observation. The antigen is undetermined. In the PCR, 60 Vbeta and 13 Jbeta primers were used. The assay was immunoSEQ multiplex PCR, and TCRdb's table has in-frame clones only and misses some. The repertoire holds roughly 190,000 clones, 79% seen once, with about 2.2% in the top ten. The V end was cut by 5 bases, the J end by 7 bases, with 15 bases between. CDR3 length: 13 residues. Germline V gene sequence: CDR1 SGHTA, CDR2 FQGNSA. Sequencing was carried out using PBMCs. The gene calls are TRBV7-2 and TRBJ2-7; tentatively, D is TRBD1 (6 bases). The TCR sequence derives from a woman aged 50 to 60 in good health and CMV-seronegative. The CDR3 nucleotides read TGTGCCAGCAGCCTCACAGGGTCCGGTGAGCAGTACTTC. This encodes CASSLTGSGEQYF.